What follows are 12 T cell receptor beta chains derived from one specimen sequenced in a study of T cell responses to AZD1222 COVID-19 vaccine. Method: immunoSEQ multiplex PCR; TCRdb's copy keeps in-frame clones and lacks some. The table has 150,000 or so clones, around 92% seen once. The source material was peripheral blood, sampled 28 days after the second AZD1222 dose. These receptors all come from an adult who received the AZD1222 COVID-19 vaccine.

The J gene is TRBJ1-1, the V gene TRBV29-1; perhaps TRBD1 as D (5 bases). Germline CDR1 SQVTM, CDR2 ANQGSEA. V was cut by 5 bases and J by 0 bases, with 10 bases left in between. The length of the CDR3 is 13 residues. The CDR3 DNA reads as TGCAGCGTTACCAGGGATATGAACACTGAAGCTTTCTTT. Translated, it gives CSVTRDMNTEAFF.

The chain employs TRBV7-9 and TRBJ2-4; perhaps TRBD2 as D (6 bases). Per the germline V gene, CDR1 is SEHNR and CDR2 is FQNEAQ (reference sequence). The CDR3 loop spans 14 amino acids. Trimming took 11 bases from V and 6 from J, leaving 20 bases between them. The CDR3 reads CAYTGGSGRNIQYF. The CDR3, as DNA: TGTGCCTACACCGGGGGATCGGGCAGAAACATTCAGTACTTC.

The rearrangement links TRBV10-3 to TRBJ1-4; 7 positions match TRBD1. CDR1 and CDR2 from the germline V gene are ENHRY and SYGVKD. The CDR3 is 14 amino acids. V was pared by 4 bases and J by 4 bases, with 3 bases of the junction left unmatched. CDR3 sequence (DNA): TGTGCCATCAGTGGAACAGGGGATAATGAAAAACTGTTTTTT. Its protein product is CAISGTGDNEKLFF.

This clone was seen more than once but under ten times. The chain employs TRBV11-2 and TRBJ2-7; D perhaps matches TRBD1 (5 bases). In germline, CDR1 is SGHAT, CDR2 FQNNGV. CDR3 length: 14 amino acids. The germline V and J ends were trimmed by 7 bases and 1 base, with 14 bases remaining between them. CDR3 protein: CASTSMDTSYEQYF. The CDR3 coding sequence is TGTGCCAGCACCTCTATGGACACTTCCTACGAGCAGTACTTC.

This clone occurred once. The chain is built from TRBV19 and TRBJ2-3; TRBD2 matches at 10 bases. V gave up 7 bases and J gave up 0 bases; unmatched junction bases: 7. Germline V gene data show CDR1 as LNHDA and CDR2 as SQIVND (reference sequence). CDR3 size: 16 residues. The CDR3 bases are TGTGCCAGTACCGACCCAGCGGGAGGGAGCACAGATACGCAGTATTTT. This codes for CASTDPAGGSTDTQYF.

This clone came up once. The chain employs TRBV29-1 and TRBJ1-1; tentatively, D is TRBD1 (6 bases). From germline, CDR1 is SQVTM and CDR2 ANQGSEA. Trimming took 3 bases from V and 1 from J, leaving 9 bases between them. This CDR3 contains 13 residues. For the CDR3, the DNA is TGCAGCGTTGAGAGGACAGCGAACACTGAAGCTTTCTTT. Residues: CSVERTANTEAFF.

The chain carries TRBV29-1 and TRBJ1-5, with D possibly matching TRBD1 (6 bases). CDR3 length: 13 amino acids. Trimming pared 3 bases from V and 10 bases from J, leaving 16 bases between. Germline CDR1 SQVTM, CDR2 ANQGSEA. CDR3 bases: TGCAGCGTTGAGGTGGCAGGGGTCCCACCCCAGCATTTT. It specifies CSVEVAGVPPQHF.

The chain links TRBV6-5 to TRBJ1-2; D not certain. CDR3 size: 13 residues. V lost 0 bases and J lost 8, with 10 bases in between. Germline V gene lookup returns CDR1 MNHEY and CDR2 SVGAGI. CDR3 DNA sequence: TGTGCCAGCAGTTACTCAAGAGGGATGGGCTACACCTTC. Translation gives CASSYSRGMGYTF.

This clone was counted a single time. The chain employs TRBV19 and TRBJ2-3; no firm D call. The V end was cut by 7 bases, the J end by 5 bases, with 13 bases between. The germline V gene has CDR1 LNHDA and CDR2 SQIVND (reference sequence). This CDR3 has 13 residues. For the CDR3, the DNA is TGTGCCAGTAACCGGAAGGTGGGAGATACGCAGTATTTT. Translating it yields CASNRKVGDTQYF. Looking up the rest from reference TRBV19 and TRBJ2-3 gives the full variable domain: DGGITQSPKYLFRKEGQNVTLSCEQNLNHDAMYWYRQDPGQGLRLIYYSQIVNDFQKGDIAEGYSVSREKKESFPLTVTSAQKNPTAFYLCASNRKVGDTQYFGPGTRLTVL.

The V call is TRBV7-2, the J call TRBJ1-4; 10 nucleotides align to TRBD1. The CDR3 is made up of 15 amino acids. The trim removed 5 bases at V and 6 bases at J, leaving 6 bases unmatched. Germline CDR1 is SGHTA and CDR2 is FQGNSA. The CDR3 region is CASSPGTGAYEKLFF. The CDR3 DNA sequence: TGTGCCAGCAGCCCGGGGACAGGGGCCTATGAAAAACTGTTTTTT.

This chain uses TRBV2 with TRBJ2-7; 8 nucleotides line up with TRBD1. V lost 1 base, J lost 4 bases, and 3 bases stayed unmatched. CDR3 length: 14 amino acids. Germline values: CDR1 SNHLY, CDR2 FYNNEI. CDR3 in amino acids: CASSEGDRIYEQYF. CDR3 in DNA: TGTGCCAGCAGTGAAGGGGACAGGATATACGAGCAGTACTTC.

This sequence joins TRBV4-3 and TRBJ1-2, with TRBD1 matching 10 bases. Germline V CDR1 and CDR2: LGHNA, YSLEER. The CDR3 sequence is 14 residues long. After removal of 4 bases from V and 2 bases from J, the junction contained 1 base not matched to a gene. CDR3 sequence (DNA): TGCGCCAGCAGCCCGGGACAGGGGAACTATGGCTACACCTTC. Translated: CASSPGQGNYGYTF.